The TCR beta chain described here comes from a study of control samples from healthy donors and cancer patients. The table came from immunoSEQ multiplex PCR; TCRdb's copy has only in-frame clones and leaves some out. The profile shows about 220,000 clones, around 94% of them singletons. Per germline, CDR1 MNHNS and CDR2 SASEGT. The CDR3 is 13 residues long. Trimming removed 3 bases from V and 2 bases from J, with 2 bases in between. This receptor was obtained from a middle-aged man in good health. The V gene is TRBV6-1, the J gene TRBJ2-6, with D uncertain. Sequenced input: blood. CDR3 in DNA: TGTGCCAGCAGTGACCCTGGGGCCAACGTCCTGACTTTC. Protein sequence: CASSDPGANVLTF.